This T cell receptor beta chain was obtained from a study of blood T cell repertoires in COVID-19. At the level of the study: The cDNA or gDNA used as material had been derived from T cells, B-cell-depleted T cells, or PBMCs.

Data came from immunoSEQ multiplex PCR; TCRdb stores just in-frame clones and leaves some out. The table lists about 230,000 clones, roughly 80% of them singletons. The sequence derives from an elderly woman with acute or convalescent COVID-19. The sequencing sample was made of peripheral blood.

The chain's CDR3 is CASGDSAEGINVLTF. As DNA, the CDR3 is TGTGCCAGCGGGGACTCAGCTGAGGGGATTAACGTCCTGACTTTC. The chain employs TRBV9 and TRBJ2-6, with a tentative D call TRBD2 (6 bases). Trimming removed 7 bases from V and 10 bases from J, with 21 bases in between. The CDR3 contains 15 residues. In germline, CDR1 is SGDLS, CDR2 YYNGEE.